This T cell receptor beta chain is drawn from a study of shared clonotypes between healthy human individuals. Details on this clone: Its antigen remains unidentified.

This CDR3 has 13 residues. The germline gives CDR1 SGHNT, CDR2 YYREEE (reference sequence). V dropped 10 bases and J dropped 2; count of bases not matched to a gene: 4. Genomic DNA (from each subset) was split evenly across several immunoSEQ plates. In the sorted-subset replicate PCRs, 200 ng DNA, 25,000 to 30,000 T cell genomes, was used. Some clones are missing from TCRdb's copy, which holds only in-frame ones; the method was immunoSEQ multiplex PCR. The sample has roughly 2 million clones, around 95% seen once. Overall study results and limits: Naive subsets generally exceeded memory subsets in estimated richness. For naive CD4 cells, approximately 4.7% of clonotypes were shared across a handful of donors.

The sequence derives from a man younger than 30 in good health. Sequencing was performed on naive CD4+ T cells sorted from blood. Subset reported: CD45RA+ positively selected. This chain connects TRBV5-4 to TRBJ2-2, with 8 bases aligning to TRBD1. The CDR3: CAGGTGNTGELFF. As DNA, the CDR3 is TGTGCCGGAGGGACAGGCAACACCGGGGAGCTGTTTTTT.